What follows is one T cell receptor (beta chain) and its context. In the authors' workflow: By means of reference gene primer amplification, nucleated cell counts were estimated. The data were produced by immunoSEQ multiplex PCR, yet TCRdb's version contains in-frame clones alone and is incomplete. Clone size and the V and J calls come from that table; the DNA yielded D and trimming. The table lists 200,000 or so clones, around 85% of them singletons, with 3% to 4% in the top ten. This sample is drawn from a study of blood T cell repertoires in COVID-19. Study context: T cells, B-cell-depleted T cells, or PBMCs supplied cDNA or gDNA.

Adults between about 18 and 95 years of age took part from approximately 24 US areas. Germline-derived CDR1 and CDR2 are SGHVS and FQNEAQ. After removal of 3 bases from V and 2 bases from J, the junction contained 4 bases not matched to a gene. CDR3 length: 15 residues. The specimen was PBMCs or T cells enriched from blood (not recorded which). The source of this sequence is a woman between 35 and 50 years old with acute COVID-19. The genes are TRBV7-8 and TRBJ2-1; TRBD2 aligns across 7 bases. CDR3 coding DNA: TGTGCCAGCAGCTTGGGCCTAGCGGCCTACAATGAGCAGTTCTTC. It yields the protein CASSLGLAAYNEQFF.